Listed here are 28 T cell receptor beta chains from one sample, sequenced in a study of cytomegalovirus exposure and HLA in healthy donors. The PCR was carried out with 60 Vbeta primers and 13 Jbeta primers. Here immunoSEQ multiplex PCR was the method, and the copy in TCRdb shows in-frame clones only, minus some. The sample yields 100,000 to 150,000 clones, roughly 83% seen once. Material for sequencing was PBMCs. These receptors came from a girl under 10 years old in good health and CMV-seronegative.

CDR3 nucleotide sequence: TGTGCCAGCAGTTACTCGAGTGAATATACGCAGTATTTT. It translates to CASSYSSEYTQYF. The chain has TRBV6-5 and TRBJ2-3; the D is unclear. Germline CDR1 and CDR2: MNHEY and SVGAGI. Deletions cut 0 bases from V and 7 bases from J, with 8 bases between. The CDR3 covers 13 residues.

As DNA, the CDR3 is TGTGCCAGCAGTTTCAGCGGGTTGACCTACGAGCAGTACTTC. Amino acid sequence: CASSFSGLTYEQYF. The chain joins TRBV27 to TRBJ2-7, with a possible D match to TRBD2 (6 bases). Germline CDR1 is MNHEY and CDR2 is SMNVEV (reference sequence). CDR3 size: 14 residues. V dropped 3 bases and J dropped 2 bases, with 11 bases sitting between them.

The rearrangement joins TRBV4-1 to TRBJ2-7, with a tentative D call TRBD2 (6 bases). The germline V gene encodes CDR1 MGHRA and CDR2 YSYEKL. Trimming removed 2 bases from V and 2 bases from J, with 10 bases in between. The CDR3 is made up of 14 amino acids. CDR3 residues: CASSQRERPYEQYF. The CDR3 region has the DNA TGCGCCAGCAGCCAACGGGAGAGACCCTACGAGCAGTACTTC.

The V gene is TRBV27, the J gene TRBJ2-7; 7 bases are shared with TRBD1. Germline V CDR1 and CDR2: MNHEY, SMNVEV (reference sequence). CDR3 length equals 16 residues. With 6 bases clipped from V and 3 bases from J, the junction kept 14 bases outside the gene matches. The DNA for the CDR3 is TGTGCCAGCAGCACCGGCGAAGGGGGCCCCCTCTACGAGCAGTACTTC. This gives the protein CASSTGEGGPLYEQYF.

This sequence joins TRBV10-3 and TRBJ1-5; D remains unclear. Trimming shortened V by 2 bases and J by 3 bases, and 5 bases separated the two germline ends. This CDR3 region has 13 residues. From germline, CDR1 is ENHRY and CDR2 SYGVKD. CDR3 sequence reads: CAISEQINQPQHF. In nucleotides, the CDR3 is TGTGCCATCAGTGAGCAGATCAATCAGCCCCAGCATTTT.

This clone was detected once. This rearrangement joins TRBV28 to TRBJ2-5; D is uncertain. This CDR3 contains 11 residues. V was trimmed by 7 bases and J by 3 bases, leaving 6 bases between them. Germline V gives CDR1 MDHEN, CDR2 SYDVKM. As DNA, the CDR3 is TGTGCCAGCACCGCTAAAGAGACCCAGTACTTC. Amino acids: CASTAKETQYF.

The chain employs TRBV19 and TRBJ1-6; TRBD1 aligns across 7 bases. In germline, CDR1 is LNHDA, CDR2 SQIVND (reference sequence). The CDR3 has 16 residues. The trim removed 11 bases at V and 2 bases at J, leaving 12 bases unmatched. CDR3 amino acids: CAASSTGVAYNSPLHF. The DNA for the CDR3 is TGTGCCGCCAGTTCCACAGGGGTGGCCTATAATTCACCCCTCCACTTT.

The chain links TRBV4-2 to TRBJ2-7, with TRBD1 matching 9 bases. V shed 4 bases and J 3 bases; nucleotides not matched to a gene: 10. The germline V gene encodes CDR1 LGHNA and CDR2 YNFKEQ. The CDR3 spans 16 residues. In nucleotides, the CDR3 is TGTGCCAGCAGCCCAAGACAGGGGGAGGCATTCTACGAGCAGTACTTC. Its protein is CASSPRQGEAFYEQYF.

The rearrangement links TRBV9 to TRBJ2-3; D remains unclear. The V gene lost 1 base and the J gene lost 1 base, with 4 bases spanning the gap. The germline gives CDR1 SGDLS, CDR2 YYNGEE. This CDR3 has 13 amino acids. CDR3 DNA: TGTGCCAGCAGCGTACAGGGCACAGATACGCAGTATTTT. It yields the protein CASSVQGTDTQYF.

The chain uses TRBV7-2 and TRBJ2-3; 10 bases fit TRBD2. CDR3 length: 16 residues. Germline lookup yields CDR1 SGHTA and CDR2 FQGNSA. With V trimmed by 2 bases and J by 6 bases, 8 bases remained unmatched. CDR3 region: CASSLHRTSGPDTQYF. The DNA of the CDR3 is TGTGCCAGCAGCTTACACAGGACTAGCGGTCCGGATACGCAGTATTTT.

The V and J genes are TRBV2 and TRBJ1-1, with D possibly TRBD1 on 6 matching bases. The CDR3 spans 14 residues. The germline V and J ends were trimmed by 6 bases and 3 bases, with 14 bases remaining between them. Germline V CDR1 and CDR2: SNHLY, FYNNEI. The CDR3 spells CASSGTPGYTEAFF. The DNA of the CDR3 is TGTGCCAGCAGCGGGACACCGGGGTACACTGAAGCTTTCTTT.

The gene calls are TRBV27 and TRBJ2-3; D remains ambiguous. Germline CDR1 reads MNHEY; CDR2 reads SMNVEV (reference sequence). This CDR3 spans 11 amino acids. V was clipped by 4 bases and J by 6 bases, with 5 bases between them. The CDR3 DNA reads TGTGCCAGCAGTTCGAGGGATACGCAGTATTTT. It codes for CASSSRDTQYF.

CDR3 DNA: TGTGCCAGCAGCGTAGCGGGGTCCACTGAAGCTTTCTTT. Its translation is CASSVAGSTEAFF. The chain has TRBV9 and TRBJ1-1, with unresolved D. Germline V gives CDR1 SGDLS, CDR2 YYNGEE. This CDR3 comprises 13 residues. Trimming left V 0 bases short and J 4 bases short, with 7 bases between.

To note about this clone: Germline is not matched at one junction end, which may reflect a read error. The same CDR3 is also encoded by other DNA sequences in this sample. This chain joins TRBV5-6 and TRBJ2-5, with TRBD1 matching 9 bases. The CDR3 has 15 residues. Germline CDR1 reads SGHDT; CDR2 reads YYEEEE. CDR3: CASSPGQGPQETQYF. CDR3 DNA sequence: TGTGCCAGCAGTCCCGGACAGGGGCCTCAAGAGACTCAGTACTTC.

The V call is TRBV4-3, the J call TRBJ1-2; D unresolved. Trimming cost V 0 bases and J 1 base, with 12 bases left between them. Germline values: CDR1 LGHNA, CDR2 YSLEER. This CDR3 region has 16 residues. The CDR3 loop reads CASSQDITPGNYGYTF. CDR3 coding DNA: TGCGCCAGCAGCCAAGATATAACCCCCGGTAACTATGGCTACACCTTC.

The chain recombines TRBV11-2 with TRBJ2-1; D is possibly TRBD2 (6 bases). The germline V and J ends were trimmed by 5 bases and 4 bases, with 18 bases remaining between them. The CDR3 loop spans 16 amino acids. Germline CDR1 SGHAT, CDR2 FQNNGV. The DNA of the CDR3 is TGTGCCAGCAGCCGAACCCTAGCGACGAATTACAATGAGCAGTTCTTC. The encoded protein is CASSRTLATNYNEQFF.

This chain links TRBV7-2 with TRBJ1-2, with D perhaps TRBD1 (5 bases). CDR1 and CDR2 (germline): SGHTA, FQGNSA. This CDR3 comprises 11 residues. The V end lost 11 bases, the J end lost 7 bases, and 14 bases lay between the germline ends. CDR3 sequence reads: CAGAGPLGYTF. The CDR3 coding sequence is TGTGCCGGGGCAGGGCCGCTTGGCTACACCTTC.

The rearrangement uses TRBV30 and TRBJ1-1, with a possible D match to TRBD1 (6 bases). Deletions cut 4 bases from V and 4 bases from J, with 13 bases between. CDR3 length: 13 residues. The V gene's germline CDR1 is GTSNPN and CDR2 SVGIG (reference sequence). CDR3 region: CAWIRGGATEAFF. DNA of the CDR3: TGTGCCTGGATCAGGGGTGGGGCCACTGAAGCTTTCTTT. The full variable domain, completed using reference TRBV30 and TRBJ1-1, is SQTIHQWPATLVQPVGSPLSLECTVEGTSNPNLYWYRQAAGRGLQLLFYSVGIGQISSEVPQNLSASRPQDRQFILSSKKLLLSDSGFYLCAWIRGGATEAFFGQGTRLTVV.

This clone was counted a few times. CDR3 in amino acids: CASSPQGASTEAFF. The CDR3 DNA reads as TGTGCCAGCAGCCCTCAGGGGGCGTCGACTGAAGCTTTCTTT. The rearrangement links TRBV4-2 to TRBJ1-1, with TRBD1 matching 8 bases. The germline CDR1 and CDR2 sequences are LGHNA and YNFKEQ. This CDR3 has 14 residues. Losses at the gene ends were 4 bases for V and 5 bases for J; bases not matched to a gene: 6.

This chain joins TRBV7-6 and TRBJ2-1; D is possibly TRBD2 (5 bases). CDR1 is SGHVS and CDR2 is FNYEAQ in the germline V gene. The CDR3 covers 16 residues. With 2 bases removed from V and 5 bases from J, the gap between germline ends came to 16 bases. CDR3 amino acids: CASSLTGSSTHNEQFF. CDR3 DNA: TGTGCCAGCAGCTTAACGGGGTCTAGCACCCACAATGAGCAGTTCTTC.

This clone came up once. The rearrangement uses TRBV20-1 and TRBJ2-5; D call uncertain. Trimming left V 6 bases short and J 3 bases short, with 8 bases between. Germline CDR1 is DFQATT and CDR2 is SNEGSKA (reference sequence). The CDR3 is made up of 11 amino acids. CDR3 DNA: TGCAGTGCCCGGAGAGAAGAGACCCAGTACTTC. It translates to CSARREETQYF.

The chain has TRBV30 and TRBJ1-1; D is perhaps TRBD1 (5 bases). Trimming removed 0 bases from V and 5 bases from J, with 13 bases in between. CDR1 and CDR2 (germline): GTSNPN, SVGIG (reference sequence). This CDR3 has 14 residues. The CDR3 DNA reads TGTGCCTGGAGTGTATCCCAGGGCGAGACTGAAGCTTTCTTT. Its translation: CAWSVSQGETEAFF.

The chain carries TRBV13 and TRBJ2-5; D might be TRBD2 (6 bases). The CDR3 is 15 amino acids. CDR1 PRHDT and CDR2 FYEKMQ come from the germline V gene (reference sequence). Trimming removed 0 bases from V and 3 bases from J, with 11 bases in between. The CDR3 here is CASSLGTREKETQYF. The CDR3 DNA sequence: TGTGCCAGCAGCTTAGGGACTAGGGAAAAAGAGACCCAGTACTTC.

The rearrangement links TRBV2 to TRBJ1-1, with a tentative D call TRBD1 (6 bases). Germline CDR1 and CDR2: SNHLY and FYNNEI. The CDR3 has 15 amino acids. V was clipped by 6 bases and J by 2 bases, with 16 bases between them. In nucleotides, the CDR3 is TGTGCCAGCAGGACAGGTGAATTATTAAACACTGAAGCTTTCTTT. Its translation: CASRTGELLNTEAFF. The whole variable domain, filled in from reference TRBV2 and TRBJ1-1, reads EPEVTQTPSHQVTQMGQEVILRCVPISNHLYFYWYRQILGQKVEFLVSFYNNEISEKSEIFDDQFSVERPDGSNFTLKIRSTKLEDSAMYFCASRTGELLNTEAFFGQGTRLTVV.

The V call is TRBV27, the J call TRBJ1-1, with TRBD1 matching over 7 bases. The J segment lost 2 bases and the V segment lost 0 bases, leaving 9 bases of the junction unmatched. The CDR3 extends over 17 amino acids. Germline lookup yields CDR1 MNHEY and CDR2 SMNVEV (reference sequence). This chain's CDR3 is CASSLSLLDRTNTEAFF. The DNA of the CDR3 is TGTGCCAGCAGTTTATCCCTCCTGGACAGGACTAACACTGAAGCTTTCTTT.

The table lists this clone with a count of one. The gene calls are TRBV7-2 and TRBJ2-7; no reliable D call. The CDR3 is 13 residues long. CDR1 and CDR2 (germline): SGHTA, FQGNSA. Trimming took 1 base from V and 4 from J, leaving 8 bases between them. The CDR3: CASSLVGPYEQYF. The DNA of the CDR3 is TGTGCCAGCAGCTTAGTGGGCCCTTACGAGCAGTACTTC. Complete variable domain (other parts from reference TRBV7-2 and TRBJ2-7): GAGVSQSPSNKVTEKGKDVELRCDPISGHTALYWYRQSLGQGLEFLIYFQGNSAPDKSGLPSDRFSAERTGGSVSTLTIQRTQQEDSAVYLCASSLVGPYEQYFGPGTRLTVT.

This chain uses TRBV27 with TRBJ2-7; no definite D call. V was pared by 4 bases and J by 7 bases, with 14 bases between. The CDR3 runs 13 residues. CDR1 MNHEY and CDR2 SMNVEV come from the germline V gene (reference sequence). In nucleotides, the CDR3 is TGTGCCAGCAGTTCCCCTGGGCACTGGGAGCAGTACTTC. Protein product: CASSSPGHWEQYF.

The CDR3 nucleotides are TGCAGCGTTGAATACAGGGGAACAGATACGCAGTATTTT. Its protein is CSVEYRGTDTQYF. The chain links TRBV29-1 to TRBJ2-3, with 7 bases identical to TRBD1. Per germline, CDR1 SQVTM and CDR2 ANQGSEA. The CDR3 is 13 amino acids. V lost 2 bases and J lost 3; bases outside the gene matches: 2.